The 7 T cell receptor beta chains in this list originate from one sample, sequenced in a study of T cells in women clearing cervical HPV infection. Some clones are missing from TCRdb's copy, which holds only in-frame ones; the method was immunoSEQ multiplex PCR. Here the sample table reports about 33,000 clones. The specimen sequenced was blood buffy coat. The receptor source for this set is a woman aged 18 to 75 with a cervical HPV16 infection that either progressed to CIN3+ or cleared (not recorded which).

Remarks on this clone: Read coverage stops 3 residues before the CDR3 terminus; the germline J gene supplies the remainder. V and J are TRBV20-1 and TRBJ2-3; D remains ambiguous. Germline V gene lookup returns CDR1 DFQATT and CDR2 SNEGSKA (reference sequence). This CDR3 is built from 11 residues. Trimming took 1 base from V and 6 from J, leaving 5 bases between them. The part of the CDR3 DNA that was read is TGCAGTGCTAGAGTCCCGGATACG. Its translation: CSARVPDT. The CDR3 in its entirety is CSARVPDTQYF.

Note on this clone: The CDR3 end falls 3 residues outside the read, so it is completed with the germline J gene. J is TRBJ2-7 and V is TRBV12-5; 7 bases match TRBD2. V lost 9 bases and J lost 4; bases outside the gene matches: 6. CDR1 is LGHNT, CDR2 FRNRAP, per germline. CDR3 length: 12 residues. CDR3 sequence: CASGEGPYEQYF. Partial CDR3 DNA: TGTGCTAGCGGGGAGGGTCCTTACGAG.

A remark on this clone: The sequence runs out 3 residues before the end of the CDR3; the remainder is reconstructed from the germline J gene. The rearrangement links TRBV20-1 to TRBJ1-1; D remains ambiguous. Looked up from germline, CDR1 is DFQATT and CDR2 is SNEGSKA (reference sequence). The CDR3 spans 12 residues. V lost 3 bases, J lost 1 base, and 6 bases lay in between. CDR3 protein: CSASATNTEAFF. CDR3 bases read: TGCAGTGCTAGCGCTACGAACACTGAA.

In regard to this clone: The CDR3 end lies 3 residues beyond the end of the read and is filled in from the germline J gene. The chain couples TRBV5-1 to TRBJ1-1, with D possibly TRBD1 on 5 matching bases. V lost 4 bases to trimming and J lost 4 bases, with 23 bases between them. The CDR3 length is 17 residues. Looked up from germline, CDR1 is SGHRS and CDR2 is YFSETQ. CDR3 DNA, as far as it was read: TGCGCCAGCAGCCCGCACCAAGGGGATCCCGTTGTCACTGAA. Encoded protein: CASSPHQGDPVVTE. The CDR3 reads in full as CASSPHQGDPVVTEAFF.

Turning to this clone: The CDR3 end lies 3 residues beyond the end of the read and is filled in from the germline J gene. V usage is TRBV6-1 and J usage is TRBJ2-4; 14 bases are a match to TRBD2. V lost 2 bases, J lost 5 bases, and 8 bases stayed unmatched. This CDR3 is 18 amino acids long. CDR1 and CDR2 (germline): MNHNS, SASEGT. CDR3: CASSEFSTSGGAENIQYF. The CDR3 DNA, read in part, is TGTGCCAGCAGTGAATTTTCGACTAGCGGGGGGGCCGAAAACATT.

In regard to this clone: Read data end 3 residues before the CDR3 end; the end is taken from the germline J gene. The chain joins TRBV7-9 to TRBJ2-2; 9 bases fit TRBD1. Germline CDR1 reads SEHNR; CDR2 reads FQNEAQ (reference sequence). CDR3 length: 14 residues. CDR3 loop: CASSRGQGGEKLFF. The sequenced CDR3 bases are TGTGCCAGCAGCCGGGGACAGGGAGGCGAAAAG.

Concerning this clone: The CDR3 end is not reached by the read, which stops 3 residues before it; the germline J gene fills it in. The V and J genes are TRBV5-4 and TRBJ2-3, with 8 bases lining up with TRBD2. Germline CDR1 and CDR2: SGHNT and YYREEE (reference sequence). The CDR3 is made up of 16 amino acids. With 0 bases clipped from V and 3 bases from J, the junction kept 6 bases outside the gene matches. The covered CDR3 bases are TGTGCCAGCAGCTTGGATACCGGGGGGGCTACAGATACG. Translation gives CASSLDTGGATDT. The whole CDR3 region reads CASSLDTGGATDTQYF.